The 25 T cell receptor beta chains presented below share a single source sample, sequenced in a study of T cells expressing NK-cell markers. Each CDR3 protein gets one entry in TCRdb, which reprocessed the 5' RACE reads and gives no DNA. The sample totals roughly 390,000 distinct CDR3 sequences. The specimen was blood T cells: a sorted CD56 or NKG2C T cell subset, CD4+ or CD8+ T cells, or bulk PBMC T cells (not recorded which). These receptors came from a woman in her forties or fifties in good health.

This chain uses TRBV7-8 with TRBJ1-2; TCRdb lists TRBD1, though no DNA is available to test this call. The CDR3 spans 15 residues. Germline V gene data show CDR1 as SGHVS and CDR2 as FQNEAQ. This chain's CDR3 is CASSKGDRGDYGYTF.

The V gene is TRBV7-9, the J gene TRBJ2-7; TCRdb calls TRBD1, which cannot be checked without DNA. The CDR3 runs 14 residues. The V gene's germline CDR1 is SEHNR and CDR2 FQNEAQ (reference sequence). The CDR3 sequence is CASSFISGRNEQYF.

CDR3 sequence: CATSKWRGTSGSLTDTQYF. The V gene is TRBV15, the J gene TRBJ2-3; TCRdb calls TRBD2, which cannot be checked without DNA. CDR3 size: 19 residues. Germline V CDR1 and CDR2: LNHNV, YYDKDF (reference sequence).

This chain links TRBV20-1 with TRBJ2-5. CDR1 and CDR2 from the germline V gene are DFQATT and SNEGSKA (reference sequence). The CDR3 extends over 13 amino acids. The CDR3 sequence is CSAMSGSQETQYF.

This CDR3 is CSARRGTGNEQFF. This chain links TRBV20-1 with TRBJ2-1; TCRdb designates TRBD1, a call that cannot be tested without DNA. The CDR3 is 13 residues long. Per germline, CDR1 DFQATT and CDR2 SNEGSKA (reference sequence).

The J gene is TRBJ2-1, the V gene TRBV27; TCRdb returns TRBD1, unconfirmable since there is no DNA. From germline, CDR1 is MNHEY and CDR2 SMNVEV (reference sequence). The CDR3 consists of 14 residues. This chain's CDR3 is CASSYSGVPNEQFF.

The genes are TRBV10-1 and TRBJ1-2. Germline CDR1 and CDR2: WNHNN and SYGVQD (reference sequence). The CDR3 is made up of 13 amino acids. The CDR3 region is CASTPGSNYGYTF.

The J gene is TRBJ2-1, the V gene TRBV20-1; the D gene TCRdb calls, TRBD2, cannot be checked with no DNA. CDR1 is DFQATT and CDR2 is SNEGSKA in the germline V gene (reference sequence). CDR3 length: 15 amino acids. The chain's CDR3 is CSARATSGRLDEQFF.

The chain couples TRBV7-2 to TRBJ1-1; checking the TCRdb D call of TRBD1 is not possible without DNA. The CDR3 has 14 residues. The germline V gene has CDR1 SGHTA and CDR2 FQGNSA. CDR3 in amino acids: CASSLQGKNTEAFF.

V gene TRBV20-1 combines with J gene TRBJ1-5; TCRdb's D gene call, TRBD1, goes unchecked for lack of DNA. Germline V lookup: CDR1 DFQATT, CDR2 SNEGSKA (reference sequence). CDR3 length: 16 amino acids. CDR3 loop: CSARAPGGRGNQPQHF.

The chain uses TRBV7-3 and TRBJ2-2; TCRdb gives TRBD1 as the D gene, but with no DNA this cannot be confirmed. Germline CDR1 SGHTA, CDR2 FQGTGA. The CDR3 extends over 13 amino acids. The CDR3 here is CASSGGTTGELFF.

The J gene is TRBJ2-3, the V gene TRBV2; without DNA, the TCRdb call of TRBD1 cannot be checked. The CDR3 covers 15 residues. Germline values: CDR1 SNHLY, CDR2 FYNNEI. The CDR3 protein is CATKRRGVSTDTQYF.

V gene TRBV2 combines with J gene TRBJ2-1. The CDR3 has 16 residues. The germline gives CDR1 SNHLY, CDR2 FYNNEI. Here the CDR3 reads CASSAGLTSGYNEQFF.

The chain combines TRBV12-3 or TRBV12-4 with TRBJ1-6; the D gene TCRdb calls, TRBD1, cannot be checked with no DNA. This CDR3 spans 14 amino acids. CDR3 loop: CASTWGTGVSPLHF.

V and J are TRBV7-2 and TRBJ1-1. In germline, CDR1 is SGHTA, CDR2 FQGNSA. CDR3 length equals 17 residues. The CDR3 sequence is CASSLLVVGPHDTEAFF.

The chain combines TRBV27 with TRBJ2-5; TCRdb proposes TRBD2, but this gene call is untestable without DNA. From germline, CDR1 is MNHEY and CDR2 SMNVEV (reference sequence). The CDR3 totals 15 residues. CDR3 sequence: CASSLSEGLQETQYF.

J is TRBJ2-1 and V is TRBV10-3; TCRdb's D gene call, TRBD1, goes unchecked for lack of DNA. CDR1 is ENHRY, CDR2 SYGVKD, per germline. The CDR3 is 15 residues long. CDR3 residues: CANSEGARRDNEQFF.

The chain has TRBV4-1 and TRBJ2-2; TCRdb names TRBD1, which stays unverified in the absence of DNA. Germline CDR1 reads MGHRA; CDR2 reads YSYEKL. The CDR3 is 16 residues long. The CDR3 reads CASSRRLGGPPGELFF.

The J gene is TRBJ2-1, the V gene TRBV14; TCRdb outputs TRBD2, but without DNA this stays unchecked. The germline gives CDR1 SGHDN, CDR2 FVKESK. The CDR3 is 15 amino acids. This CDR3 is CASSRLAGNYNEQFF. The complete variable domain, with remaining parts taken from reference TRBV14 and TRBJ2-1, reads EAGVTQFPSHSVIEKGQTVTLRCDPISGHDNLYWYRRVMGKEIKFLLHFVKESKQDESGMPNNRFLAERTGGTYSTLKVQPAELEDSGVYFCASSRLAGNYNEQFFGPGTRLTVL.

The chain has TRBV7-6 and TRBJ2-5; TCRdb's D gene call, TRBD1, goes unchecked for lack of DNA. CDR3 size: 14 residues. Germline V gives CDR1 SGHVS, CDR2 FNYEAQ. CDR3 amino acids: CASSLMDTQETQYF.

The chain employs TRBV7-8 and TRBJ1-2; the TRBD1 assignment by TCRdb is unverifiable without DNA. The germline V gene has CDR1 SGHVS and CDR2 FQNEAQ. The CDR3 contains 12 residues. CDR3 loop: CASRLDREGYTF.

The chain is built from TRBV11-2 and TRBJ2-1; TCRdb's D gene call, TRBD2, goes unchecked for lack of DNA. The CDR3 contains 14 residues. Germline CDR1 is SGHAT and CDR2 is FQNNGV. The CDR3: CASSSAGGPSEQFF. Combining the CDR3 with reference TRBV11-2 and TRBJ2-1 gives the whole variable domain EAGVAQSPRYKIIEKRQSVAFWCNPISGHATLYWYQQILGQGPKLLIQFQNNGVVDDSQLPKDRFSAERLKGVDSTLKIQPAKLEDSAVYLCASSSAGGPSEQFFGPGTRLTVL.

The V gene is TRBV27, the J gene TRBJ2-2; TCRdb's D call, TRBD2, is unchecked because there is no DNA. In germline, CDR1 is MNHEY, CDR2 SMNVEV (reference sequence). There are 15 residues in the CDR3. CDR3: CASSLYASGTGELFF.

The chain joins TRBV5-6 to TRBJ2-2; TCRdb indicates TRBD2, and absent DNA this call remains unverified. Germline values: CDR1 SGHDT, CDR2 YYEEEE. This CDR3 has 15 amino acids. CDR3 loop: CASSPWTSGVGELFF.

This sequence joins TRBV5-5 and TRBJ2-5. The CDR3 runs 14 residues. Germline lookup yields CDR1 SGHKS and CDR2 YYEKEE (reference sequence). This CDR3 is CASSSTSTSETQYF.